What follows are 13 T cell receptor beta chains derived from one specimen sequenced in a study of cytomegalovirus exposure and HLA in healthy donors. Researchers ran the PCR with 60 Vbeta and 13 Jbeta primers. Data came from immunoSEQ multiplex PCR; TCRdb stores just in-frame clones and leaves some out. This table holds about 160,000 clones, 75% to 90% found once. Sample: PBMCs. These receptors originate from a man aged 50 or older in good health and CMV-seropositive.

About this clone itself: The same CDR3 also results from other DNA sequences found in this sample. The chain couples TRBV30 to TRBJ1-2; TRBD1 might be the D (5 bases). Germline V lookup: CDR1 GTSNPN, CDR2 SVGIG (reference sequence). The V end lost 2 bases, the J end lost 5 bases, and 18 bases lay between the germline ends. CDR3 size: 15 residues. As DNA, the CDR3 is TGTGCCTGGAGTTTTTCTCGGACACCGAATTATGGCTACACCTTC. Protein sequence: CAWSFSRTPNYGYTF.

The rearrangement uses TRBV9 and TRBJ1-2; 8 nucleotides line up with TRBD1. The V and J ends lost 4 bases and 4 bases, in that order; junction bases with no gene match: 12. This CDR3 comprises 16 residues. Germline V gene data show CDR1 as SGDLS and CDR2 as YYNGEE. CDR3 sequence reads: CASSPASRGLSYGYTF. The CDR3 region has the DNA TGTGCCAGCAGCCCCGCCTCCAGGGGGCTAAGCTATGGCTACACCTTC.

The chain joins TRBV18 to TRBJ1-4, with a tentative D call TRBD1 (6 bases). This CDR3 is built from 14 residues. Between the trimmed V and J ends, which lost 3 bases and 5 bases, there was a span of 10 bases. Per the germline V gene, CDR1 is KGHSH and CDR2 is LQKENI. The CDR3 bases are TGTGCCAGCTCACCCAGGGGAACGAATGAAAAACTGTTTTTT. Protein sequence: CASSPRGTNEKLFF.

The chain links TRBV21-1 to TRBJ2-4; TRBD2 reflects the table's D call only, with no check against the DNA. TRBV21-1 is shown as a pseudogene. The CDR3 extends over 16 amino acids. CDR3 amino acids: CASGKTSGVAKNIQYF. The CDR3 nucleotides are TGTGCCAGCGGAAAGACTAGCGGGGTAGCCAAAAACATTCAGTACTTC.

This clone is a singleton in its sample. CDR3 in amino acids: CASSRGEYEQYF. The DNA of the CDR3 is TGTGCCAGCAGTCGGGGAGAATACGAGCAGTACTTC. V is TRBV6-5 and J is TRBJ2-7; D is perhaps TRBD2 (5 bases). CDR1 and CDR2 from the germline V gene are MNHEY and SVGAGI. With 5 bases removed from V and 4 bases from J, the gap between germline ends came to 9 bases. The CDR3 length is 12 residues.

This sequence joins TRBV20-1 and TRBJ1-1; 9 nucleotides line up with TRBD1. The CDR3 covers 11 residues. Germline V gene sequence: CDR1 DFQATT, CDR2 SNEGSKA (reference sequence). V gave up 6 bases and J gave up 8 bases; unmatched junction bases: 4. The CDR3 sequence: CSATGGWEAFF. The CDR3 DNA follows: TGCAGTGCAACAGGGGGCTGGGAAGCTTTCTTT.

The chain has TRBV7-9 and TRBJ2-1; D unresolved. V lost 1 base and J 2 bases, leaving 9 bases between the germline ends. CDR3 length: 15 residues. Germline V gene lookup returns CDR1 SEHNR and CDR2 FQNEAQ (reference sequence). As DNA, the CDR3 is TGTGCCAGCAGCTTAGGGGCAGGAACCTACAATGAGCAGTTCTTC. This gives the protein CASSLGAGTYNEQFF.

Here the CDR3 reads CASSSGQGASNQPQHF. The DNA for the CDR3 is TGTGCCAGCAGTTCGGGACAGGGGGCGAGCAATCAGCCCCAGCATTTT. The gene calls are TRBV28 and TRBJ1-5; 12 bases fit TRBD1. J lost 1 base, V lost 4 bases, and 2 bases had no gene match. This CDR3 comprises 16 residues. Germline V gives CDR1 MDHEN, CDR2 SYDVKM. The variable domain in full, with the rest retrieved from reference TRBV28 and TRBJ1-5, is DVKVTQSSRYLVKRTGEKVFLECVQDMDHENMFWYRQDPGLGLRLIYFSYDVKMKEKGDIPEGYSVSREKKERFSLILESASTNQTSMYLCASSSGQGASNQPQHFGDGTRLSIL.

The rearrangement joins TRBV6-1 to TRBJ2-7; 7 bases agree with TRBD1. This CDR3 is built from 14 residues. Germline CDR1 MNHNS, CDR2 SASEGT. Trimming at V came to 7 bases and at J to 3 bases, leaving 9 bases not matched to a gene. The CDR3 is CASTLIRDSYEQYF. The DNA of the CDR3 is TGTGCCAGCACCCTCATCCGGGACAGCTACGAGCAGTACTTC.

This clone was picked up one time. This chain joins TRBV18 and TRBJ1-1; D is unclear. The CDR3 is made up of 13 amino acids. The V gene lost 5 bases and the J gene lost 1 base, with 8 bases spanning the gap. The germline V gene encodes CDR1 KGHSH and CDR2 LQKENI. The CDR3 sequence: CASSSGTNTEAFF. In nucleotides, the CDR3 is TGTGCCAGCTCAAGCGGAACGAACACTGAAGCTTTCTTT.

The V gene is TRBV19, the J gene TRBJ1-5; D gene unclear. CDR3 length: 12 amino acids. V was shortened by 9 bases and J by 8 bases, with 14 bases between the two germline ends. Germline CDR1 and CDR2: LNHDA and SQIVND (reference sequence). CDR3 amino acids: CASEGGMEPQHF. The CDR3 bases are TGTGCCAGCGAGGGAGGGATGGAGCCCCAGCATTTT.

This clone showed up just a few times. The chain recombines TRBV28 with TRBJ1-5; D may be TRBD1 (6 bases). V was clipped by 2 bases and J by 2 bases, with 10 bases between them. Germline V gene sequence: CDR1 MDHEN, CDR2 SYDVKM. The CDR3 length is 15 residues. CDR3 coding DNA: TGTGCCAGCAGTTTAGGGGGCTATCGCAATCAGCCCCAGCATTTT. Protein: CASSLGGYRNQPQHF.

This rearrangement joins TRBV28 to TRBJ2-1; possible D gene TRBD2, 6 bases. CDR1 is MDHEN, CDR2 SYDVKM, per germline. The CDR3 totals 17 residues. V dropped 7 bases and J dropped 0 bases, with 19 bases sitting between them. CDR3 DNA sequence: TGTGCCAGCAAGGGCGCGGGACTCCATAACTCCTACAATGAGCAGTTCTTC. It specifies CASKGAGLHNSYNEQFF. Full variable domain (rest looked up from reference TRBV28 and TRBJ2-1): DVKVTQSSRYLVKRTGEKVFLECVQDMDHENMFWYRQDPGLGLRLIYFSYDVKMKEKGDIPEGYSVSREKKERFSLILESASTNQTSMYLCASKGAGLHNSYNEQFFGPGTRLTVL.